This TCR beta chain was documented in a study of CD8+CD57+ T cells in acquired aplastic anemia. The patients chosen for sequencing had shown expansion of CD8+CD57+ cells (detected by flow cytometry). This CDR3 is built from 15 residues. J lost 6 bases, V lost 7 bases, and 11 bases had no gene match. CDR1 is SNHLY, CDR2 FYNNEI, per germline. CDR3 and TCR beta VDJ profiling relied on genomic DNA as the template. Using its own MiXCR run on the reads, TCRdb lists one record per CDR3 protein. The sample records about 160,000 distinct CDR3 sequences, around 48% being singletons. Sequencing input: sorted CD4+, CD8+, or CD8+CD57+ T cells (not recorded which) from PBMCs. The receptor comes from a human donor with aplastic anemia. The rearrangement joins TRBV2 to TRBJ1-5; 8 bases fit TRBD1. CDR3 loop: CASTPRGQVSQPQHF. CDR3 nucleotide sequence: TGTGCCAGCACCCCCAGGGGACAGGTCAGTCAGCCCCAGCATTTT. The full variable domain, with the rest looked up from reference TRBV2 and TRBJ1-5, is EPEVTQTPSHQVTQMGQEVILRCVPISNHLYFYWYRQILGQKVEFLVSFYNNEISEKSEIFDDQFSVERPDGSNFTLKIRSTKLEDSAMYFCASTPRGQVSQPQHFGDGTRLSIL.